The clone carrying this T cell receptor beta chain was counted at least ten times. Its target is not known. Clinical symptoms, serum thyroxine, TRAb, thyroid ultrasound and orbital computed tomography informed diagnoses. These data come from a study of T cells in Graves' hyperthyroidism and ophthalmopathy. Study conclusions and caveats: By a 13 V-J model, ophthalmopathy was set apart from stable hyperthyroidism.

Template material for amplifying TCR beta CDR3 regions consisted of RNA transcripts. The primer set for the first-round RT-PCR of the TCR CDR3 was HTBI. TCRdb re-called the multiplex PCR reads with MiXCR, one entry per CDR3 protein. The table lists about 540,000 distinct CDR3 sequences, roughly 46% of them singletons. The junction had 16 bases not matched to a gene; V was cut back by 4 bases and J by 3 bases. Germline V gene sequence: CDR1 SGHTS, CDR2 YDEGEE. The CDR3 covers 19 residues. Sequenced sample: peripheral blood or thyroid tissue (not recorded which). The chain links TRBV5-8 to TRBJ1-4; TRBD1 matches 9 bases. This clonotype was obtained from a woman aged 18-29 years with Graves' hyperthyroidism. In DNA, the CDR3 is TGTGCCAGCAGCCCCGGGACAGGGACGATATTCGGGGCTAATGAAAAACTGTTTTTT. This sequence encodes CASSPGTGTIFGANEKLFF.